One and the same sample provided the 13 T cell receptor beta chains below, sequenced in a study of blood T cells in healthy people across ages. Together with a sample-barcoded 5' primer, a J-beta primer mix was included in a second PCR lasting about 7 to 11 cycles. In TCRdb, the 5' RACE reads were re-called with MiXCR into one record per CDR3 protein. The sample lists 1.4 million to 1.5 million distinct CDR3 sequences; 42% were seen once. The sample consisted of blood. These TCRs come from a woman under 30 in good health.

The chain employs TRBV28 and TRBJ2-1; D gene unclear. This CDR3 contains 15 residues. Germline assignment: CDR1 MDHEN and CDR2 SYDVKM. V was trimmed by 8 bases and J by 0 bases, leaving 14 bases between them. The CDR3 DNA reads as TGTGCCAGCGTCTCTCCGGAGAGCTCCTACAATGAGCAGTTCTTC. This translates into CASVSPESSYNEQFF.

In its sample, this clonotype was seen a few times. The chain recombines TRBV7-2 with TRBJ1-2; possibly TRBD1 for D (5 bases). CDR3 length: 13 residues. The V gene's germline CDR1 is SGHTA and CDR2 FQGNSA. V was clipped by 4 bases and J by 3 bases, with 9 bases between them. The DNA for the CDR3 is TGTGCCAGCAGCTGGCGGGGGTACTATGGCTACACCTTC. It is translated as CASSWRGYYGYTF.

This clonotype occurred a few times. The J gene is TRBJ1-2, the V gene TRBV9, with 12 bases identical to TRBD1. Per germline, CDR1 SGDLS and CDR2 YYNGEE. The CDR3 covers 15 residues. Trimming took 4 bases from V and 8 from J; bases not matched to a gene: 9. CDR3 amino acids: CASSPGTGGMGGYTF. Here the CDR3 DNA reads TGTGCCAGCAGCCCCGGGACAGGGGGCATGGGGGGCTACACCTTC.

This clonotype was detected a few times. The J gene is TRBJ2-7, the V gene TRBV29-1; D gene unclear. The CDR3 is 12 residues long. V was shortened by 4 bases and J by 5 bases, with 12 bases between the two germline ends. Germline loops: CDR1 SQVTM, CDR2 ANQGSEA. This CDR3 reads CSVVPDWNEQYF. In nucleotides, the CDR3 is TGCAGCGTTGTCCCCGATTGGAACGAGCAGTACTTC.

The chain carries TRBV6-1 and TRBJ2-1; D unclear. With 6 bases removed from V and 10 bases from J, the gap between germline ends came to 31 bases. Per the germline V gene, CDR1 is MNHNS and CDR2 is SASEGT. The CDR3 runs 18 residues. The CDR3 region is CASSFDPTNPSNVEEQFF. The CDR3 DNA sequence: TGTGCCAGCAGCTTCGACCCCACCAACCCGAGTAACGTAGAGGAGCAGTTCTTC.

This chain connects TRBV5-1 to TRBJ2-1; 7 nucleotides agree with TRBD1. Germline assignment: CDR1 SGHRS and CDR2 YFSETQ. Trimming at V came to 0 bases and at J to 4 bases, leaving 7 bases not matched to a gene. This CDR3 comprises 16 residues. CDR3 residues: CASSLGTGNKYNEQFF. The CDR3 bases are TGCGCCAGCAGCTTGGGGACAGGAAACAAATACAATGAGCAGTTCTTC.

V and J are TRBV11-2 and TRBJ2-7, with a weak D call TRBD2 (6 bases). The V end lost 8 bases, the J end lost 6 bases, and 20 bases lay between the germline ends. The CDR3 is 14 amino acids. Germline V gene lookup returns CDR1 SGHAT and CDR2 FQNNGV. CDR3 sequence reads: CASRTASAYAEQYF. The DNA of the CDR3 is TGTGCCAGCCGAACGGCTAGCGCCTACGCCGAGCAGTACTTC.

The gene calls are TRBV30 and TRBJ2-3, with D perhaps matching TRBD2 (5 bases). V was pared by 4 bases and J by 4 bases, with 18 bases between. Germline V CDR1 and CDR2: GTSNPN, SVGIG (reference sequence). CDR3 length: 15 amino acids. The CDR3 reads CAWTGVGSAADTQYF. The CDR3 DNA follows: TGTGCCTGGACCGGGGTGGGGTCGGCCGCAGATACGCAGTATTTT.

The genes are TRBV2 and TRBJ2-1; 8 nucleotides match TRBD1. The J call may be faulty, since TRBJ2-7 better matches the DNA end. Germline CDR1 SNHLY, CDR2 FYNNEI. This CDR3 spans 16 amino acids. CDR3 in DNA: TGTGCCAGCAGCGGGGACAGGCACGGCTCCTACAATGAGCAGTACTTC. This sequence encodes CASSGDRHGSYNEQYF.

There are a few counts of this clonotype. The chain couples TRBV4-1 to TRBJ2-1, with 9 bases identical to TRBD2. Germline CDR1 reads MGHRA; CDR2 reads YSYEKL. V shed 1 base, J shed 1 base, and the junction held 5 bases outside the gene matches. The CDR3 sequence is 17 residues long. The chain's CDR3 is CASSQGDAGGSYNEQFF. CDR3 in DNA: TGCGCCAGCAGCCAAGGAGACGCGGGGGGGTCCTACAATGAGCAGTTCTTC.

This clonotype has more than one count but fewer than ten. This CDR3 reads CASSHLAETDEQYF. Written as DNA, the CDR3 is TGCGCCAGCAGCCATCTAGCGGAGACCGACGAGCAGTACTTC. The rearrangement uses TRBV5-1 and TRBJ2-7; 7 positions agree with TRBD2. V shed 4 bases and J 5 bases; nucleotides not matched to a gene: 9. CDR1 is SGHRS and CDR2 is YFSETQ in the germline V gene. This CDR3 contains 14 residues.

V gene TRBV2 combines with J gene TRBJ2-1, with D possibly matching TRBD1 (6 bases). V lost 9 bases and J 2 bases, leaving 17 bases between the germline ends. Germline assignment: CDR1 SNHLY and CDR2 FYNNEI. The CDR3 contains 15 residues. The CDR3 spells CASRTRQETYNEQFF. In nucleotides, the CDR3 is TGTGCCAGTAGGACCAGACAGGAGACCTACAATGAGCAGTTCTTC. The whole variable domain, remainder taken from reference TRBV2 and TRBJ2-1, is EPEVTQTPSHQVTQMGQEVILRCVPISNHLYFYWYRQILGQKVEFLVSFYNNEISEKSEIFDDQFSVERPDGSNFTLKIRSTKLEDSAMYFCASRTRQETYNEQFFGPGTRLTVL.

This clonotype appeared a few times. The genes are TRBV12-3 or TRBV12-4 and TRBJ2-1; D not resolved. The germline V and J ends were trimmed by 1 base and 11 bases, with 3 bases remaining between them. CDR3 length: 10 amino acids. The CDR3: CASSLEKQFF. The DNA of the CDR3 is TGTGCCAGCAGTTTAGAGAAGCAGTTCTTC.